Judged by abundance, the clone carrying this T cell receptor beta chain is medium-sized. The antigen remains undetermined. Amplification of TRBV12-4/TRBJ1-2 clonotypes used adaptor-ligated barcode primers. MiXCR, applied by TCRdb to the multiplex PCR reads, yields one record per CDR3 protein. The top ten hold around 30% of the sample, which has about 920 distinct CDR3 sequences, under 6% seen once. The study's findings and limits: In terms of TCR gene usage, tumor memory CD4+ T cells clustered together with blood and lymph node memory CD4+ cells, as well as with lymph node naive CD4+ cells. Tumor-infiltrating Treg TCR alpha and beta sequences overlapped most with tumor naive CD4+ T cells, then blood naive.

V dropped 6 bases and J dropped 8; count of bases not matched to a gene: 7. The CDR3 contains 13 residues. Treg sorting used a CD4+CD25+CD127-/low gate. The source is a female donor with breast cancer. Sequencing input: tumor-infiltrating Tregs sorted from the breast tumor. The chain couples TRBV12-3 or TRBV12-4 to TRBJ1-2; 9 bases match TRBD1. CDR3 bases: TGTGCCAGCAGCTCCGGGACAGGGCGAGGCTACACCTTC. Translated, it gives CASSSGTGRGYTF.